The sequence of this T cell receptor beta chain was determined in a study of vaccination effects on CD4 cells after COVID-19. Sequenced by immunoSEQ multiplex PCR; TCRdb stores in-frame clones only, minus some. The sample records around 50,000 clones, about 78% being singletons. The germline gives CDR1 SGHNT, CDR2 YENEEA. V dropped 1 base and J dropped 3 bases, with 6 bases sitting between them. The CDR3 is made up of 13 amino acids. It was after more than 8 days of culture that CD4+ T cells were isolated. On days 3 and 7, fresh IL-2 medium replaced half the medium. To note about this clone: Its antigen is as yet unknown.

J is TRBJ1-1 and V is TRBV11-3; D remains ambiguous. This TCR came from a human donor who had a prior SARS-CoV-2 infection. This sample comprised CD4+ T cells from PBMCs cultured without peptide, obtained before COVID-19 vaccination. This chain's CDR3 is CASSLGTDTEAFF. The CDR3 coding sequence is TGTGCCAGCAGCTTAGGTACGGACACTGAAGCTTTCTTT.